The 5 T cell receptor beta chains below all came from one sample that was sequenced in a study of blood T cell repertoires in COVID-19. TCRdb's table, derived via immunoSEQ multiplex PCR, lists solely in-frame clones and lacks some. In the table there are over 75,000 clones, around 93% of which are singletons. Sequencing was done on a sample of peripheral blood. The receptors were gathered from a human donor with active COVID-19. The donor label of this sample is uncertain.

V gene TRBV5-1 combines with J gene TRBJ1-1, with a weak D call TRBD1 (5 bases). With 5 bases removed from V and 0 bases from J, the gap between germline ends came to 5 bases. Per the germline V gene, CDR1 is SGHRS and CDR2 is YFSETQ. The CDR3 totals 12 residues. The CDR3 sequence is CASRQVNTEAFF. The CDR3, as DNA: TGCGCCAGCAGACAGGTGAACACTGAAGCTTTCTTT.

This CDR3 reads CASSDEERGTDTQYF. CDR3 in DNA: TGTGCCAGCAGCGACGAGGAGCGGGGGACAGATACGCAGTATTTT. V is TRBV2 and J is TRBJ2-3; 8 nucleotides align to TRBD2. With 6 bases clipped from V and 3 bases from J, the junction kept 8 bases outside the gene matches. CDR1 SNHLY and CDR2 FYNNEI come from the germline V gene. The CDR3 totals 15 residues.

This clone has a single count. The V call is TRBV15, the J call TRBJ2-7; maybe TRBD2 (6 bases). Germline assignment: CDR1 LNHNV and CDR2 YYDKDF (reference sequence). This CDR3 comprises 15 residues. V lost 1 base and J lost 6, with 16 bases in between. The CDR3 region has the DNA TGTGCCACCAGCAGAGGTGGCGGGAAGGCGGGCGAGCAGTACTTC. Translation: CATSRGGGKAGEQYF.

CDR3 residues: CASSTGSAGSPLHF. CDR3 bases: TGTGCCAGTAGTACTGGGTCAGCGGGTTCACCCCTCCACTTT. V is TRBV19 and J is TRBJ1-6, with D hard to call. CDR1 and CDR2 (germline): LNHDA, SQIVND (reference sequence). This CDR3 is built from 14 residues. V was clipped by 4 bases and J by 9 bases, with 13 bases between them.

The J gene is TRBJ2-7, the V gene TRBV4-3; 9 bases are shared with TRBD2. V lost 1 base and J lost 5; bases outside the gene matches: 6. This CDR3 spans 15 amino acids. Germline CDR1 reads LGHNA; CDR2 reads YSLEER. The CDR3 nucleotides read TGCGCCAGCAGCCAAGTGGCGGGGGGGCCCCACGAGCAGTACTTC. Translation gives CASSQVAGGPHEQYF.